This TCR beta chain was obtained from a study of T cell responses to AZD1222 COVID-19 vaccine. Findings and caveats of the study: Without day 14 samples, only post-peak T cell repertoires were studied. Among the donors, most were white British and more were female, and clonal diversity was possibly underestimated.

Concerning this clone itself: As yet, its antigen is unknown.

Some clones are missing from TCRdb's copy, which holds only in-frame ones; the method was immunoSEQ multiplex PCR. The table has nearly 200,000 clones, 85% to 95% seen once. The sample consisted of peripheral blood, taken 28 days after the second AZD1222 dose. The receptor was derived from an adult who received the AZD1222 COVID-19 vaccine.

In DNA, the CDR3 is TGTGCCAGCAGCTCTATCACTGAAGCTTTCTTT. It yields the protein CASSSITEAFF. This chain connects TRBV7-8 to TRBJ1-1; no clear D. Per germline, CDR1 SGHVS and CDR2 FQNEAQ. The CDR3 totals 11 residues. V lost 4 bases to trimming and J lost 4 bases, with 4 bases between them. The full variable domain, with the rest looked up from reference TRBV7-8 and TRBJ1-1, is GAGVSQSPRYKVAKRGQDVALRCDPISGHVSLFWYQQALGQGPEFLTYFQNEAQLDKSGLPSDRFFAERPEGSVSTLKIQRTQQEDSAVYLCASSSITEAFFGQGTRLTVV.